These 3 T cell receptor beta chains were sequenced from one sample in a study of regulatory T cells in long-lasting Graves disease. The time point is: persistent/refractory GD, antithyroid drugs over 5 years with positive TRAb. Extracted RNA from PBMCs served as the source of the TCR library. CDR3-region Arm-PCR and iRepertoire HTBI primers produced the TCR beta libraries. TCRdb reprocessed the multiplex PCR reads with MiXCR, giving one entry per CDR3 protein. The repertoire holds some 470,000 distinct CDR3 sequences, with about a fifth as singletons. The sample consisted of peripheral blood mononuclear cells (PBMCs), taken when the disease was refractory, from a patient treated with antithyroid drugs. The receptors were sampled from a female donor with Graves disease.

J is TRBJ1-6 and V is TRBV4-1, with TRBD1 as a possible D gene (6 bases). Trimming pared 8 bases from V and 7 bases from J, leaving 15 bases between. The germline CDR1 and CDR2 sequences are MGHRA and YSYEKL. The CDR3 spans 14 residues. CDR3 in DNA: TGCGCCAGCGCAAGGGGGGTGAAAAATTCACCCCTCCACTTT. It is translated as CASARGVKNSPLHF.

Comments on this clonotype: A read error may be the cause here, since a much bigger clone is one base away. Because the CDR3 is missing its conserved closing phenylalanine or tryptophan, this is likely a read error. The chain uses TRBV9 and TRBJ1-2; TRBD1 aligns across 9 bases. Germline V CDR1 and CDR2: SGDLS, YYNGEE. Trimming cost V 4 bases and J 4 bases; bases outside gene matches: 8. The CDR3 extends over 15 amino acids. The CDR3 DNA follows: TGTGCCAGCAGCCAACTCCGGGACAGGGTCTATGGCTACACCCTC. Residues: CASSQLRDRVYGYTL.

This chain joins TRBV7-9 and TRBJ2-7; D perhaps matches TRBD2 (5 bases). The CDR3 totals 15 residues. Trimming stripped 4 bases from V and 0 bases from J, with 13 bases between. Germline V gene sequence: CDR1 SEHNR, CDR2 FQNEAQ (reference sequence). DNA of the CDR3: TGTGCCAGCAGCTCCCTGGGAGCACCCTCCTACGAGCAGTACTTC. It encodes CASSSLGAPSYEQYF.